These 23 T cell receptor beta chains were sequenced from one sample in a study of control samples from healthy donors and cancer patients. Assay: immunoSEQ multiplex PCR; the TCRdb copy retains only in-frame clones and omits some. The sample has approximately 120,000 clones; roughly 91% are singletons. Source material: blood. The receptors originated from a woman aged 50 to 60 in good health.

The gene calls are TRBV7-6 and TRBJ1-4; 9 bases agree with TRBD1. J lost 7 bases, V lost 5 bases, and 11 bases had no gene match. The CDR3 runs to 16 residues. Germline-derived CDR1 and CDR2 are SGHVS and FNYEAQ. The CDR3 sequence is CASSTGQGPLGEKLFF. Written as DNA, the CDR3 is TGTGCCAGCAGCACCGGACAGGGGCCACTGGGTGAAAAACTGTTTTTT.

The chain is built from TRBV24-1 and TRBJ2-1; no definite D call. This CDR3 contains 18 residues. Per the germline V gene, CDR1 is KGHDR and CDR2 is SFDVKD. Between the trimmed V and J ends, which lost 1 base and 5 bases, there was a span of 20 bases. In DNA form, the CDR3 reads TGTGCCACCAGTGATTTAAGTGGGTCGATTTACGGCCACAATGAGCAGTTCTTC. Amino acids: CATSDLSGSIYGHNEQFF.

This clone was counted a few times. The chain is built from TRBV5-4 and TRBJ2-1, with D possibly matching TRBD1 (6 bases). Germline CDR1 and CDR2: SGHNT and YYREEE (reference sequence). V shed 1 base and J shed 2 bases, with 10 bases lying between them. CDR3 length: 15 residues. This chain's CDR3 is CASSLKYRAYNEQFF. As DNA, the CDR3 is TGTGCCAGCAGCTTGAAGTACAGGGCCTACAATGAGCAGTTCTTC.

This clone was found once. The J gene is TRBJ1-4, the V gene TRBV5-1; maybe TRBD1 (5 bases). The V end lost 4 bases, the J end lost 2 bases, and 9 bases lay between the germline ends. Germline CDR1 reads SGHRS; CDR2 reads YFSETQ. This CDR3 region has 14 residues. The CDR3 DNA reads as TGCGCCAGCAGCCTGGGACCGACTAATGAAAAACTGTTTTTT. This sequence encodes CASSLGPTNEKLFF.

The rearrangement links TRBV6-5 to TRBJ1-1; 8 positions agree with TRBD1. The germline CDR1 and CDR2 sequences are MNHEY and SVGAGI. Trimming took 11 bases from V and 0 from J; bases not matched to a gene: 8. This CDR3 has 14 residues. The CDR3 loop is CAGMDRDLNTEAFF. CDR3 coding DNA: TGTGCCGGAATGGACAGGGATCTGAACACTGAAGCTTTCTTT.

The sample holds one count of this clone. The chain couples TRBV6-6 to TRBJ1-3; D ambiguous. V was shortened by 4 bases and J by 0 bases, with 13 bases between the two germline ends. Germline V gene data show CDR1 as MNHNY and CDR2 as SVGAGI (reference sequence). The length of the CDR3 is 16 residues. The CDR3, as DNA: TGTGCCAGCAGTTCCTCAACCAGGTTCTCTGGAAACACCATATATTTT. As protein: CASSSSTRFSGNTIYF.

The chain couples TRBV11-3 to TRBJ2-6, with TRBD1 as a possible D gene (6 bases). Per germline, CDR1 SGHNT and CDR2 YENEEA. This CDR3 comprises 17 residues. Trimming stripped 5 bases from V and 1 base from J, with 15 bases between. CDR3 sequence reads: CASSRLQQGSGANVLTF. CDR3 coding DNA: TGTGCCAGCAGCCGCCTACAGCAGGGGTCTGGGGCCAACGTCCTGACTTTC.

The V call is TRBV3-1 (or the pseudogene TRBV3-2), the J call TRBJ1-2, with a possible D match to TRBD1 (5 bases). Germline V gives CDR1 LGHDT, CDR2 YNNKEL (reference sequence). There are 15 residues in the CDR3. V was pared by 1 base and J by 6 bases, with 15 bases between. CDR3 in DNA: TGTGCCAGCAGCCAAGCCCAGGGAGACGTGGATGGCTACACCTTC. Translation: CASSQAQGDVDGYTF.

The genes are TRBV4-1 and TRBJ1-5; weak D call: TRBD1 (6 bases). V lost 0 bases and J lost 1, with 16 bases in between. The germline gives CDR1 MGHRA, CDR2 YSYEKL. This CDR3 has 18 residues. CDR3 DNA sequence: TGCGCCAGCAGCCAAGAAGGGGGGGCAGTTATGAGCAATCAGCCCCAGCATTTT. It specifies CASSQEGGAVMSNQPQHF.

The rearrangement links TRBV9 to TRBJ2-3; tentatively, D is TRBD2 (5 bases). V lost 6 bases and J lost 1, with 12 bases in between. The CDR3 runs 14 residues. From germline, CDR1 is SGDLS and CDR2 YYNGEE. CDR3 protein: CASNRFGGTDTQYF. The CDR3, as DNA: TGTGCCAGCAACCGCTTCGGGGGCACAGATACGCAGTATTTT.

The rearrangement uses TRBV28 and TRBJ1-1; TRBD1 might be the D (5 bases). The V end was cut by 5 bases, the J end by 11 bases, with 21 bases between. This CDR3 has 14 amino acids. Germline V gene sequence: CDR1 MDHEN, CDR2 SYDVKM. The DNA of the CDR3 is TGTGCCAGCAGTCCGAGATCGGCTTCAGGGTGGGCTTTCTTT. Encoded protein: CASSPRSASGWAFF.

This chain joins TRBV19 and TRBJ1-3; TRBD1 might be the D (6 bases). V gave up 5 bases and J gave up 0 bases, with 14 bases separating them. Germline V gene sequence: CDR1 LNHDA, CDR2 SQIVND (reference sequence). CDR3 length: 16 residues. CDR3 in amino acids: CASSSDSLRSGNTIYF. CDR3 DNA: TGTGCCAGTAGTTCGGACAGCCTGCGCTCTGGAAACACCATATATTTT.

This chain joins TRBV12-5 and TRBJ2-5; the match to TRBD1 covers 8 bases. CDR1 and CDR2 (germline): LGHNT, FRNRAP. V lost 6 bases, J lost 4 bases, and 10 bases stayed unmatched. This CDR3 has 15 amino acids. The CDR3 protein is CASGQNGQGGETQYF. CDR3 nucleotides: TGTGCTAGTGGGCAAAACGGACAGGGAGGAGAGACCCAGTACTTC. Variable domain in full (rest from reference TRBV12-5 and TRBJ2-5): DARVTQTPRHKVTEMGQEVTMRCQPILGHNTVFWYRQTMMQGLELLAYFRNRAPLDDSGMPKDRFSAEMPDATLATLKIQPSEPRDSAVYFCASGQNGQGGETQYFGPGTRLLVL.

This chain joins TRBV30 and TRBJ1-4, with D tentatively TRBD1 (6 bases). Germline V CDR1 and CDR2: GTSNPN, SVGIG (reference sequence). The V and J ends lost 6 bases and 8 bases respectively, with 19 bases between them. The CDR3 is 14 residues long. The CDR3 DNA reads TGTGCCTGTCTACAGGGTACCCTAAAGGAAAAACTGTTTTTT. Amino acids: CACLQGTLKEKLFF.

V usage is TRBV19 and J usage is TRBJ2-1; maybe TRBD2 (5 bases). Germline assignment: CDR1 LNHDA and CDR2 SQIVND (reference sequence). The ends were cut back, 8 bases at V and 0 bases at J, with 11 bases in the middle. The CDR3 loop spans 14 amino acids. The DNA of the CDR3 is TGTGCCAGTTCATTTGGAGGCTCCTACAATGAGCAGTTCTTC. It encodes CASSFGGSYNEQFF. The full variable domain, in which reference TRBV19 and TRBJ2-1 provide the parts outside the CDR3, is DGGITQSPKYLFRKEGQNVTLSCEQNLNHDAMYWYRQDPGQGLRLIYYSQIVNDFQKGDIAEGYSVSREKKESFPLTVTSAQKNPTAFYLCASSFGGSYNEQFFGPGTRLTVL.

The chain combines TRBV9 with TRBJ1-6; D gene unclear. Germline values: CDR1 SGDLS, CDR2 YYNGEE. V dropped 6 bases and J dropped 5 bases, with 15 bases sitting between them. The CDR3 contains 15 residues. The CDR3, as DNA: TGTGCCAGCACCCCGTCTGGGATTAATAATTCACCCCTCCACTTT. It is translated as CASTPSGINNSPLHF.

The rearrangement uses TRBV11-2 and TRBJ1-1; D unclear. The V and J ends lost 5 bases and 0 bases respectively, with 19 bases between them. The length of the CDR3 is 17 residues. Germline V gene sequence: CDR1 SGHAT, CDR2 FQNNGV. CDR3 bases: TGTGCCAGCAGCCCTTACCGGGCTAATCGGGTGAACACTGAAGCTTTCTTT. This gives the protein CASSPYRANRVNTEAFF.

This chain uses TRBV19 with TRBJ1-3, with a possible D match to TRBD1 (5 bases). Germline assignment: CDR1 LNHDA and CDR2 SQIVND (reference sequence). This CDR3 is 17 amino acids long. Deletions cut 4 bases from V and 4 bases from J, with 20 bases between. The CDR3 DNA reads TGTGCCAGTAGTACATTTTCCAGGGTCAAGACCGGAAACACCATATATTTT. This translates into CASSTFSRVKTGNTIYF. Drawing the rest from reference TRBV19 and TRBJ1-3, the complete variable domain is DGGITQSPKYLFRKEGQNVTLSCEQNLNHDAMYWYRQDPGQGLRLIYYSQIVNDFQKGDIAEGYSVSREKKESFPLTVTSAQKNPTAFYLCASSTFSRVKTGNTIYFGEGSWLTVV.

V is TRBV4-3 and J is TRBJ1-1; possibly TRBD1 for D (5 bases). This CDR3 has 15 residues. The germline V gene encodes CDR1 LGHNA and CDR2 YSLEER. V lost 0 bases, J lost 0 bases, and 8 bases lay in between. DNA for the CDR3: TGCGCCAGCAGCCAAGAAACGGGGGTGAACACTGAAGCTTTCTTT. Translation: CASSQETGVNTEAFF.

This chain uses TRBV9 with TRBJ2-3, with D tentatively TRBD1 (5 bases). V gave up 3 bases and J gave up 6 bases, with 11 bases separating them. The CDR3 is 13 amino acids. The germline gives CDR1 SGDLS, CDR2 YYNGEE. The CDR3 loop reads CASSETTDDTQYF. Written as DNA, the CDR3 is TGTGCCAGCAGCGAGACGACAGATGATACGCAGTATTTT.

This clone came up once. CDR3 nucleotide sequence: TGTGCCAGCAGCTTTCGCGGGAAGCCAAACGCTAACTATGGCTACACCTTC. Residues: CASSFRGKPNANYGYTF. J is TRBJ1-2 and V is TRBV7-2; D uncertain. The germline V gene has CDR1 SGHTA and CDR2 FQGNSA. The CDR3 extends over 17 amino acids. V was cut by 3 bases and J by 0 bases, with 17 bases left in between.

This rearrangement joins TRBV3-1 (or the pseudogene TRBV3-2) to TRBJ2-6; unclear D gene. The CDR3 loop spans 18 amino acids. The germline V gene encodes CDR1 LGHDT and CDR2 YNNKEL (reference sequence). Between the trimmed V and J ends, which lost 1 base and 0 bases, there was a span of 13 bases. The CDR3 DNA is TGTGCCAGCAGCCAAGTCTACAGATTTAGCTCTGGGGCCAACGTCCTGACTTTC. Its protein product is CASSQVYRFSSGANVLTF.

V and J are TRBV29-1 and TRBJ1-2; 7 nucleotides align to TRBD1. J was trimmed by 10 bases and V by 7 bases; bases with no gene match: 12. Germline loops: CDR1 SQVTM, CDR2 ANQGSEA. The CDR3 has 12 amino acids. The CDR3 bases are TGCAGCGGACACGGGACAGAATCTGTCTACACCTTC. It encodes CSGHGTESVYTF.